This entry concerns a single T cell receptor beta chain. Its antigen remains unidentified. The sample comes from a study of CD8+CD57+ T cells in acquired aplastic anemia. At the level of the study: Sorted CD4+ plus CD8+ cells gave DNA averaging around 3.2 ug. Notes on the study in general: Controls and patients did not differ significantly in CD8+ Simpson's diversity. There were roughly 28 CD8+ CDR3 sequences that occurred in both patients and controls.

Germline CDR1 reads DFQATT; CDR2 reads SNEGSKA (reference sequence). The CDR3 totals 16 residues. Trimming took off 6 bases at V and 1 base at J, with 19 bases between the two ends. Patients chosen for sequencing had shown CD8+CD57+ cell expansion by flow cytometry. Profiles of TCR beta VDJ and CDR3 were generated from a genomic DNA template. TCRdb independently ran MiXCR on the reads; one entry per CDR3 protein. The sample has about 160,000 distinct CDR3 sequences, roughly 43% seen once. Sequenced material: sorted CD4+, CD8+, or CD8+CD57+ T cells (not recorded which) from PBMCs. The receptor was isolated from a human donor with aplastic anemia. The J gene is TRBJ1-5, the V gene TRBV20-1; possibly TRBD1 for D (5 bases). This chain's CDR3 is CSATLWGVQSNQPQHF. The CDR3 DNA reads as TGCAGTGCCACGCTATGGGGGGTTCAAAGCAATCAGCCCCAGCATTTT.